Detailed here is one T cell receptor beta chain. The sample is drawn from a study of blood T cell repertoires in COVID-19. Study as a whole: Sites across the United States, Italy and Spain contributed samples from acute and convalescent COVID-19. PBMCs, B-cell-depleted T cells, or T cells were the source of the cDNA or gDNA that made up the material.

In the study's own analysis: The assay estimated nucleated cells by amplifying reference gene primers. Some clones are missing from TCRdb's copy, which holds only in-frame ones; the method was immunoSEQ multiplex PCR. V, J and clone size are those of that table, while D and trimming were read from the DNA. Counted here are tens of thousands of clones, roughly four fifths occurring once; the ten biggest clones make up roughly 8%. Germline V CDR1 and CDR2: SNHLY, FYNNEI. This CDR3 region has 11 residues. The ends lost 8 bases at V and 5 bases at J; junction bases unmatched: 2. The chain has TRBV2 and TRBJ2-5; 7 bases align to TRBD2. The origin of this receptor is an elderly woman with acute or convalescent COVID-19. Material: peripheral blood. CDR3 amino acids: CASLGGETQYF. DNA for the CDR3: TGTGCCAGCCTGGGGGGGGAGACCCAGTACTTC.